These 17 T cell receptor beta chains were all obtained from the same sample, sequenced in a study of blood T cell repertoires in COVID-19. The table came from immunoSEQ multiplex PCR; TCRdb's copy has only in-frame clones and leaves some out. The sample consists of approximately 270,000 clones, more than 65% of them appearing once. Specimen: peripheral blood. Source of these receptors: a person between 65 and 79 years old with COVID-19, enrolled during active disease.

This clone is a singleton in its sample. CDR3 bases: TGTGCCAGCAGTTTCACGGATGAAAAACTGTTTTTT. Amino acids: CASSFTDEKLFF. The chain links TRBV12-3 or TRBV12-4 to TRBJ1-4; D ambiguous. This CDR3 is built from 12 residues. V lost 3 bases and J 6 bases, leaving 5 bases between the germline ends.

The V call is TRBV28, the J call TRBJ1-3, with D maybe TRBD1 (5 bases). Trimming removed 3 bases from V and 0 bases from J, with 15 bases in between. The CDR3 runs to 17 residues. The germline V gene encodes CDR1 MDHEN and CDR2 SYDVKM. This CDR3 reads CASSFRRGRDSGNTIYF. CDR3 sequence (DNA): TGTGCCAGCAGTTTTAGGCGGGGACGGGACTCTGGAAACACCATATATTTT.

In its sample, this clone was seen a few times. This chain links TRBV12-3 or TRBV12-4 with TRBJ1-4; tentatively, D is TRBD1 (5 bases). Trimming took 4 bases from V and 8 from J, leaving 8 bases between them. The length of the CDR3 is 12 residues. The CDR3 protein is CASSSRVEKLFF. CDR3 DNA sequence: TGTGCCAGCAGTTCCAGGGTAGAAAAACTGTTTTTT.

The V call is TRBV19, the J call TRBJ2-2; 7 nucleotides match TRBD1. V shed 1 base, J shed 6 bases, and the junction held 5 bases outside the gene matches. From germline, CDR1 is LNHDA and CDR2 SQIVND (reference sequence). The CDR3 runs 15 residues. The CDR3 DNA reads TGTGCCAGTAGTATAGTCAGGGGGATCGCCGGGGAGCTGTTTTTT. This encodes CASSIVRGIAGELFF.

In its sample, this clone was seen once. Other DNA sequences in the sample encode the same CDR3. This rearrangement joins TRBV28 to TRBJ1-5; 8 bases are shared with TRBD1. The CDR3 contains 15 residues. Trimming cost V 2 bases and J 7 bases; bases outside gene matches: 7. Germline V gene data show CDR1 as MDHEN and CDR2 as SYDVKM. CDR3 sequence reads: CASSLGQGFRQPQHF. The DNA for the CDR3 is TGTGCCAGCAGTTTAGGACAGGGCTTTCGACAGCCCCAGCATTTT.

The V gene is TRBV9, the J gene TRBJ2-1, with TRBD2 identical over 7 bases. V shed 4 bases, J shed 1 base, and the junction held 8 bases outside the gene matches. The CDR3 loop spans 16 amino acids. Germline V CDR1 and CDR2: SGDLS, YYNGEE. Here the CDR3 reads CASSTRLARSYNEQFF. The CDR3, as DNA: TGTGCCAGCAGCACCCGACTAGCTCGATCCTACAATGAGCAGTTCTTC.

V gene TRBV3-1 (or the pseudogene TRBV3-2) combines with J gene TRBJ2-7; 9 bases line up with TRBD2. CDR1 and CDR2 from the germline V gene are LGHDT and YNNKEL (reference sequence). V was pared by 1 base and J by 6 bases, with 7 bases of the junction left unmatched. The CDR3 runs 15 residues. Here the CDR3 reads CASSQVTAGGGEQYF. CDR3 coding DNA: TGTGCCAGCAGCCAAGTAACGGCGGGAGGGGGCGAGCAGTACTTC.

The chain recombines TRBV28 with TRBJ1-1; unclear D gene. The CDR3 is 11 amino acids. The germline gives CDR1 MDHEN, CDR2 SYDVKM. V lost 2 bases to trimming and J lost 6 bases, with 4 bases between them. Here the CDR3 DNA reads TGTGCCAGCAGTTTACCATCTGAAGCTTTCTTT. It specifies CASSLPSEAFF.

The rearrangement links TRBV2 to TRBJ1-5, with a tentative D call TRBD1 (5 bases). V was shortened by 6 bases and J by 7 bases, with 16 bases between the two germline ends. The CDR3 runs to 14 residues. Germline-derived CDR1 and CDR2 are SNHLY and FYNNEI. The CDR3 reads CASSEIPQGQPQHF. CDR3 DNA: TGTGCCAGCAGCGAGATACCCCAGGGACAGCCCCAGCATTTT.

The gene calls are TRBV5-1 and TRBJ2-7, with 12 bases lining up with TRBD1. V shed 4 bases, J shed 2 bases, and the junction held 10 bases outside the gene matches. The CDR3 is 17 residues long. The germline CDR1 and CDR2 sequences are SGHRS and YFSETQ. The CDR3 DNA reads as TGCGCCAGCAGCCCGGGACAGGGGGCCGGAAAGGCCTACGAGCAGTACTTC. It encodes CASSPGQGAGKAYEQYF.

The chain links TRBV4-2 to TRBJ2-6; 7 bases fit TRBD1. Germline V gene data show CDR1 as LGHNA and CDR2 as YNFKEQ. J lost 0 bases, V lost 2 bases, and 7 bases had no gene match. This CDR3 is built from 18 residues. The CDR3 DNA reads TGTGCCAGCAGCCAAAACCGACAGGGCGTCTCTGGGGCCAACGTCCTGACTTTC. Translation: CASSQNRQGVSGANVLTF.

The V gene is TRBV5-4, the J gene TRBJ1-4, with TRBD1 identical over 7 bases. V lost 2 bases and J lost 7; bases outside the gene matches: 5. The CDR3 consists of 14 residues. Germline V gene data show CDR1 as SGHNT and CDR2 as YYREEE (reference sequence). CDR3 in amino acids: CASSFDRASEKLFF. The CDR3 bases are TGTGCCAGCAGCTTCGACAGGGCGAGTGAAAAACTGTTTTTT. The full variable domain, its missing parts supplied by reference TRBV5-4 and TRBJ1-4, is ETGVTQSPTHLIKTRGQQVTLRCSSQSGHNTVSWYQQALGQGPQFIFQYYREEENGRGNFPPRFSGLQFPNYSSELNVNALELDDSALYLCASSFDRASEKLFFGSGTQLSVL.

The chain links TRBV13 to TRBJ2-4; 8 bases are a match to TRBD2. The junction had 5 bases not matched to a gene; V was cut back by 3 bases and J by 4 bases. The CDR3 extends over 15 amino acids. Germline V gene data show CDR1 as PRHDT and CDR2 as FYEKMQ (reference sequence). The CDR3, as DNA: TGTGCCAGCAGCTTCCAAGGCGGGGGGAAAAACATTCAGTACTTC. It translates to CASSFQGGGKNIQYF.

The CDR3 bases are TGTGCCAGCAGCTTAAGCCGCTCCTCAAGGGGGAATGAGCAGTTCTTC. It encodes CASSLSRSSRGNEQFF. The gene calls are TRBV7-3 and TRBJ2-1, with D possibly being TRBD1 (6 bases). Germline-derived CDR1 and CDR2 are SGHTA and FQGTGA. The germline V and J ends were trimmed by 1 base and 7 bases, with 17 bases remaining between them. The CDR3 extends over 16 amino acids.

The rearrangement links TRBV5-1 to TRBJ2-7; D perhaps matches TRBD2 (6 bases). In germline, CDR1 is SGHRS, CDR2 YFSETQ. V lost 4 bases, J lost 3 bases, and 14 bases lay in between. This CDR3 region has 14 residues. CDR3 in DNA: TGCGCCAGCAGCACGTCGCCGGGGGACTACGAGCAGTACTTC. Its translation: CASSTSPGDYEQYF.

J is TRBJ2-3 and V is TRBV15, with TRBD2 matching over 7 bases. Germline V gene data show CDR1 as LNHNV and CDR2 as YYDKDF (reference sequence). Trimming removed 1 base from V and 3 bases from J; junction bases left unmatched: 4. CDR3 size: 15 residues. CDR3: CATSRVAGVTDTQYF. CDR3 nucleotide sequence: TGTGCCACCAGCAGAGTTGCGGGAGTTACAGATACGCAGTATTTT.

The V gene is TRBV2, the J gene TRBJ1-2; D call uncertain. Germline-derived CDR1 and CDR2 are SNHLY and FYNNEI. This CDR3 has 11 amino acids. Trimming stripped 4 bases from V and 14 bases from J, with 14 bases between. CDR3 in amino acids: CASSAKQRLTF. CDR3 DNA sequence: TGTGCCAGCAGTGCCAAGCAGCGTTTAACCTTC.